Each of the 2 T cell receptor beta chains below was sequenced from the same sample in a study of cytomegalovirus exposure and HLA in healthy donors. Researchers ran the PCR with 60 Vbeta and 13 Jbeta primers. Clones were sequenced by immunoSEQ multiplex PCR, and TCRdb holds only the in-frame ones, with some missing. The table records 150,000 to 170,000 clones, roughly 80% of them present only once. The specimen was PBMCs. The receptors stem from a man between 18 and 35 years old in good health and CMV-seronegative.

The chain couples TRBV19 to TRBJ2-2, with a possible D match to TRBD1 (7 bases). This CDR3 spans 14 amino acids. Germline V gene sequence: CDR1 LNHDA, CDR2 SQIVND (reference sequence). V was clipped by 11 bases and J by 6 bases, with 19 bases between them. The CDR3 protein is CAALATGEAGELFF. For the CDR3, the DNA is TGTGCCGCCCTAGCAACAGGGGAGGCCGGGGAGCTGTTTTTT.

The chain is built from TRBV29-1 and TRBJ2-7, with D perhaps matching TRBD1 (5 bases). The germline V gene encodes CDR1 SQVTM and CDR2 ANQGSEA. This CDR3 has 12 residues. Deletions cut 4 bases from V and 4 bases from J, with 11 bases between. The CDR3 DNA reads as TGCAGCGTTGCTGACAGTTGGTACGAGCAGTACTTC. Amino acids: CSVADSWYEQYF.